This TCR beta chain was recovered during a study of response to subunit inactivated influenza vaccine. TCRdb ran MiXCR on the RT-PCR reads and lists one entry per CDR3 protein. This sample has around 530,000 distinct CDR3 sequences; approximately 12% occur once, and the top ten carry more than 8.5%. Study outcomes and limitations: The authors offered the suggestion that each seasonal influenza vaccination recruits few new T cells.

In regard to this clonotype: The target antigen is unknown.

V lost 8 bases, J lost 0 bases, and 14 bases lay in between. CDR1 is LGHDT, CDR2 YNNKEL, per germline (reference sequence). The CDR3 sequence is 15 residues long. The chain recombines TRBV3-1 with TRBJ2-1; tentatively, D is TRBD2 (5 bases). This specimen was PBMCs from blood, taken on the day of vaccination. The sequence was obtained from a man in his fifties who received an inactivated influenza vaccine. Here the CDR3 reads CASCKAAPSYNEQFF. As DNA, the CDR3 is TGTGCCAGCTGCAAAGCGGCTCCCTCCTACAATGAGCAGTTCTTC.